Listed below are T cell receptor beta chains from one sample, sequenced in a study of CD8+ T cells in alopecia areata. Sequenced by immunoSEQ multiplex PCR; TCRdb stores in-frame clones only, minus some. Counted here are some 200,000 clones, 50% to 75% occurring once; the ten biggest clones make up roughly 14%. The specimen comprised CD4+ T cells sorted from blood, sampled at week 0. The receptors derive from a human donor with alopecia areata. The CDR3 runs from the conserved cysteine through the conserved F or W. D genes are given only for firm matches. Size is omitted from some rows. Given values are once, few, many or a class for expanded clones.

V	D	J	size	DNA	CDR3
TRBV30	TRBD1	TRBJ1-3	NA	TGTGCCTCCGGGACAGGGGGAAACACCATATATTTT	CASGTGGNTIYF
TRBV29-1	NA	TRBJ1-1	NA	TGCAGCGTTCGAGGGATGAACACTGAAGCTTTCTTT	CSVRGMNTEAFF
TRBV4-1	NA	TRBJ2-5	many	TGCGCCAGCAGCCCGGGACCCTTGGGGACCCAGTACTTC	CASSPGPLGTQYF
TRBV7-8	NA	TRBJ2-2	NA	TGTGCCAGCAGCGCCTGGATGGTGGCGAACACCGGGGAGCTGTTTTTT	CASSAWMVANTGELFF
TRBV18	NA	TRBJ1-2	NA	TGTGCCAGCTCACCGGGGGAGGGCAGGATGAGTAACTATGGCTACACCTTC	CASSPGEGRMSNYGYTF
TRBV11-2	NA	TRBJ1-2	few	TGTGCCAGCAGCCCCTCCAGGACACGCCAATTCAGCGGCTACACCTTC	CASSPSRTRQFSGYTF
TRBV30	NA	TRBJ2-3	NA	TGTGCCTGGAGGGGAGCGGTTAGCACAGATACGCAGTATTTT	CAWRGAVSTDTQYF
TRBV29-1	NA	TRBJ1-4	NA	TGCAGCGTTGGGATTCCGGGACCTTCAACTTATAATGAAAAACTGTTTTTT	CSVGIPGPSTYNEKLFF
TRBV29-1	NA	TRBJ1-1	NA	TGCAGTGTGGAGACAGTTCTCATTTCTGAAGCTTTCTTT	CSVETVLISEAFF
TRBV4-2	NA	TRBJ1-1	NA	TGTGCCAGCAGCCAAGATATAGGCAGGGGGAACACTGAAGCTTTCTTT	CASSQDIGRGNTEAFF
TRBV29-1	NA	TRBJ2-3	NA	TGCAGCGTTGGGCTCAGTGCGAGCACAGATACGCAGTATTTT	CSVGLSASTDTQYF
TRBV5-1	NA	TRBJ2-7	NA	TGCGCCAGCAGCCAAATCAGGGGATACGAGCAGTACTTC	CASSQIRGYEQYF
TRBV6-6	NA	TRBJ2-7	NA	TGTGCCAGCAGTTACTCCCCGGGGCTAGCAGCGGGTGAGCAGTACTTC	CASSYSPGLAAGEQYF
TRBV15	NA	TRBJ2-2	NA	TGTGCCACCAGCAGAGGTTCCGTCCATAACACCGGGGAGCTGTTTTTT	CATSRGSVHNTGELFF
TRBV4-1	NA	TRBJ1-6	few	TGCGCCAGCAGCCAAGAGAGGGCAGGTTCACCCCTCCACTTT	CASSQERAGSPLHF
TRBV7-3	NA	TRBJ2-1	NA	TGTGCCAGCAGCTCCACTAGCTACCCCTACAATGAGCAGTTCTTC	CASSSTSYPYNEQFF
TRBV14	NA	TRBJ2-5	NA	TGTGCCAGCAGCCAAGATCGAGTCCAGCTACCCCAAGAGACCCAGTACTTC	CASSQDRVQLPQETQYF
TRBV30	NA	TRBJ1-3	NA	TGTGCCTGTCACCGCTCTGGAAACACCATATATTTT	CACHRSGNTIYF
TRBV5-1	NA	TRBJ2-3	NA	TGCGCCAGCAGCATGAGTGGGGCAGATACGCAGTATTTT	CASSMSGADTQYF
TRBV29-1	NA	TRBJ1-1	NA	TGCAGCGCTGTGACAGTCAAGATCGGTACTGAAGCTTTCTTT	CSAVTVKIGTEAFF
TRBV7-6	TRBD2	TRBJ2-2	few	TGTGCCAGCTCCACTAGCGGGGGGCAGGCCGGGGAGCTGTTTTTT	CASSTSGGQAGELFF
TRBV27	NA	TRBJ1-1	NA	TGTGCCAGCAGTTTAGTCGCGAACACTGAAGCTTTCTTT	CASSLVANTEAFF
TRBV7-9	NA	TRBJ2-7	NA	TGTGCCAGCAGCTCCCCGGGACAATCCTACGAGCAGTACTTC	CASSSPGQSYEQYF
TRBV6-6	NA	TRBJ1-5	few	TGTGCCAGCAGTTACCTCAGGGAATTTCAGCCCCAGCATTTT	CASSYLREFQPQHF
TRBV18	TRBD2	TRBJ2-1	few	TGTGCCAGCTCACCACCGGCGGGGGAGCGGGGGAGCTCCTACAATGAGCAGTTCTTC	CASSPPAGERGSSYNEQFF
TRBV6-5	NA	TRBJ2-2	NA	TGTGCCAGCACCCCAAGCACCGGGGAGCTGTTTTTT	CASTPSTGELFF
TRBV19	TRBD1	TRBJ2-5	few	TGTGCCAGTAGTACGAACAGGGGGGAGACCCAGTACTTC	CASSTNRGETQYF
TRBV30	TRBD1	TRBJ2-4	NA	TGTGCCTGGAGGCCTGGGACAGGGGCTAACATTCAGTACTTC	CAWRPGTGANIQYF
TRBV19	NA	TRBJ1-5	NA	TGTGCCAGTAGTATAGTAGGTCAGGCCAGTAATCAGCCCCAGCATTTT	CASSIVGQASNQPQHF
TRBV5-1	NA	TRBJ2-1	few	TGCGCCAGCAGCCCACGGGGCAGGCGGCAGTTCTTC	CASSPRGRRQFF
TRBV7-8	NA	TRBJ1-6	NA	TGTGCCAGCAGCTTAGTAGTGGGACTGAGCTCCTATAATTCACCCCTCCACTTT	CASSLVVGLSSYNSPLHF
TRBV4-2	NA	TRBJ2-1	once	TGTGCCAGCGGCCCCCCCGGGACCAGTGGGGCCCATGAGCAGTTCTTC	CASGPPGTSGAHEQFF
TRBV29-1	TRBD1	TRBJ2-7	few	TGCAGCGTCAAAGACGACAGGGGGTACGAGCAGTACTTC	CSVKDDRGYEQYF
TRBV5-1	NA	TRBJ1-2	few	TGCGCCAGCAGCCTGGACGGGTCGGGGATCTATGGCTACACCTTC	CASSLDGSGIYGYTF
TRBV5-1	TRBD1	TRBJ1-5	NA	TGCGCCAGCAGCTTGGGAGACAGGGGGTGGCCCCAGCATTTT	CASSLGDRGWPQHF
TRBV29-1	NA	TRBJ2-7	NA	TGCAGCGCCCGAGGGGGGATCTCCTACGAGCAGTACTTC	CSARGGISYEQYF
TRBV5-6	NA	TRBJ1-6	NA	TGTGCCAGCAGCTTGGAGACAGCCTTTACTGGGTCACCCCTCCACTTT	CASSLETAFTGSPLHF
TRBV27	NA	TRBJ1-6	many	TGTGCCAGCAGTTGGACCGGGACCTATGGTTCACCCCTCCACTTT	CASSWTGTYGSPLHF
TRBV19	NA	TRBJ2-3	NA	TGTGCCAGTAGCATCGGGACTCTTTTACGCACAGATACGCAGTATTTT	CASSIGTLLRTDTQYF
TRBV2	TRBD1	TRBJ2-1	NA	TGTGCCAGCAGTACAGGGGGCTCGGACAATGAGCAGTTCTTC	CASSTGGSDNEQFF
TRBV5-1	TRBD1	TRBJ1-2	NA	TGCGCCAGCAGCATGGGACAGGGCGATGGCTACACCTTC	CASSMGQGDGYTF
TRBV7-6	NA	TRBJ1-1	NA	TGTGCCAGCAGCTTAGCGATTGGGGGCGGGAACACTGAAGCTTTCTTT	CASSLAIGGGNTEAFF
TRBV5-6	TRBD2	TRBJ2-3	NA	TGTGCCAGCAGCAAGACGGGGGGGAGCACAGATACGCAGTATTTT	CASSKTGGSTDTQYF
TRBV18	NA	TRBJ2-7	NA	TGTGCCAGCTCACCGGCAGGGACCTACGAGCAGTACTTC	CASSPAGTYEQYF
TRBV9	TRBD2	TRBJ2-5	NA	TGTGCCAGCAGCACTAGTCCGACTAGCGGACAAGAGACCCAGTACTTC	CASSTSPTSGQETQYF
TRBV5-6	NA	TRBJ1-4	NA	TGTGCCAGCAGCTCAGGGGCTACTAATGAAAAACTGTTTTTT	CASSSGATNEKLFF
TRBV25-1	TRBD1	TRBJ1-6	NA	TGTGCCAGCAGTGAGACCAGGACAGGGGGGAATTCACCCCTCCACTTT	CASSETRTGGNSPLHF
TRBV15	NA	TRBJ2-6	NA	TGTGCCACCAGCAGACGACCGTCGAGTGGAGATGGGGCCAACGTCCTGACTTTC	CATSRRPSSGDGANVLTF
TRBV30	TRBD2	TRBJ2-7	NA	TGTGCCTGGAGTCGTTCTAGCGGGGGCTACGAGCAGTACTTC	CAWSRSSGGYEQYF
TRBV1	NA	TRBJ1-6	NA	TGCACCAGCTGCCCCAGGGAGACAGGAACGTATAATTCACCCCTCCACTTT	CTSCPRETGTYNSPLHF
TRBV6-5	NA	TRBJ1-2	NA	TGTGCCAGCATGGGTAACATTGCTAACTATGGCTACACCTTC	CASMGNIANYGYTF
TRBV30	TRBD1	TRBJ2-7	once	TGTGCCTGGGCACCGGGACAGATCTACGAGCAGTACTTC	CAWAPGQIYEQYF
TRBV27	NA	TRBJ1-1	NA	TGTGCCTCCCAGGTGAACACTGAAGCTTTCTTT	CASQVNTEAFF
TRBV6-5	TRBD2	TRBJ2-5	once	TGTGCCAGCAGAAAACCAGCGGGGCCGGAGACCCAGTACTTC	CASRKPAGPETQYF
TRBV29-1	NA	TRBJ1-2	NA	TGCAGCGTTCTTTCCGGGAATGGCTACACCTTC	CSVLSGNGYTF